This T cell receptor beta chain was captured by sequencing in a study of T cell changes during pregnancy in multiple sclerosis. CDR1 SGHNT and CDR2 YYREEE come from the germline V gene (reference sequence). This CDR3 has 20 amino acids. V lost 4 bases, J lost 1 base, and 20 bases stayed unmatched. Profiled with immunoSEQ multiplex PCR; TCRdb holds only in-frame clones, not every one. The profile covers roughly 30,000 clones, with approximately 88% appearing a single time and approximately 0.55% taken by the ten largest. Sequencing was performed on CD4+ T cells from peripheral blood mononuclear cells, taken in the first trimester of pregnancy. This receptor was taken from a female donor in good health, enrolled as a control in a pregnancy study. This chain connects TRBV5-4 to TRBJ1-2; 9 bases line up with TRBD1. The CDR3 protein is CASSTPLTGTGWNLNYGYTF. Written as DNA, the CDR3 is TGTGCCAGCAGCACCCCCCTCACCGGGACAGGGTGGAACCTTAACTATGGCTACACCTTC.